This TCR beta chain stems from a study of identical twins. A universal primer site was created by template switching, with the cDNA bearing unique molecular identifiers. One entry per CDR3 protein results from TCRdb running MiXCR on the 5' RACE reads. Here the sample spans some 320,000 distinct CDR3 sequences, more than 9% being singletons. This clonotype was counted at least ten times. As yet, its antigen is unknown. Study results and limitations: Out-of-frame TCR alpha sharing in monozygotic twins exceeded recombination model predictions. Memory repertoires showed no such pattern, whereas abundant cord blood beta clonotypes carried fewer insertions. Zero-insertion analyses were open to partial confounding by invariant MAIT and iNKT cells.

The V gene's germline CDR1 is SNHLY and CDR2 FYNNEI. J lost 6 bases, V lost 6 bases, and 13 bases had no gene match. This CDR3 has 16 amino acids. The sample was also reused in another study, on yellow fever vaccine responses in identical twins.

The J gene is TRBJ1-4, the V gene TRBV2, with 7 positions matching TRBD1. Source material: CD8+ T cells sorted from blood. The source is a woman between 18 and 29 years old in good health. The CDR3 reads CASRLTGYRLDEKLFF. For the CDR3, the DNA is TGTGCCAGCAGGTTGACAGGGTACAGACTGGATGAAAAACTGTTTTTT.